This T cell receptor (beta chain) was documented in a study of blood T cell repertoires in COVID-19. Original handling: Nucleated cell number was recorded as an estimate derived from reference gene primer amplification. Libraries were prepared by immunoSEQ multiplex PCR; TCRdb keeps only in-frame clonotypes and omits some of them. V and J calls and clone size come straight from that table; D and trimming were deduced from the DNA. The profile shows about 90,000 clones, less than 95% of them singletons. The CDR3 runs to 17 residues. This clonotype originated in a human donor with active COVID-19. The donor label of this sample is uncertain. The gene calls are TRBV21-1 and TRBJ2-1; TRBD2 reflects the table's D call only, with no check against the DNA. TRBV21-1 is marked as a pseudogene. The sequencing input was peripheral blood. The CDR3 region has the DNA TGTGCCAGCAGCAAAGAGTCACCTAGCGGGGGATACAATGAGCAGTTCTTC. It translates to CASSKESPSGGYNEQFF.